The 18 T cell receptor beta chains below all came from one sample that was sequenced in a study of blood T cell repertoires in COVID-19. Method: immunoSEQ multiplex PCR; TCRdb's copy keeps in-frame clones and lacks some. The repertoire includes about 150,000 clones, around four fifths of them detected once, and 6.2% sits in the top ten. Sequencing was performed on PBMCs or T cells enriched from blood (not recorded which). All receptors come from a woman in her thirties or forties who had recovered from COVID-19.

This chain uses TRBV13 with TRBJ1-1; no reliable D call. Germline assignment: CDR1 PRHDT and CDR2 FYEKMQ (reference sequence). V lost 0 bases, J lost 4 bases, and 12 bases lay in between. This CDR3 has 15 amino acids. The chain's CDR3 is CASSLGRAKGTEAFF. CDR3 coding DNA: TGTGCCAGCAGCTTAGGGAGGGCCAAGGGCACTGAAGCTTTCTTT.

In its sample, this clone was seen once. The rearrangement uses TRBV18 and TRBJ2-7, with 11 bases that match TRBD2. Germline loops: CDR1 KGHSH, CDR2 LQKENI. The CDR3 length is 16 residues. Germline trimming cut 4 bases from V and 2 bases from J; bases unmatched to any gene: 7. CDR3 sequence: CASSREETSGTYEQYF. The CDR3 DNA follows: TGTGCCAGCTCACGTGAAGAGACTAGCGGGACCTACGAGCAGTACTTC.

The genes are TRBV30 and TRBJ2-5, with TRBD2 matching over 9 bases. The CDR3 is 12 residues long. Germline V gene lookup returns CDR1 GTSNPN and CDR2 SVGIG (reference sequence). V shed 3 bases, J shed 5 bases, and the junction held 1 base outside the gene matches. The CDR3 is CAWRAGGETQYF. CDR3 DNA sequence: TGTGCCTGGAGGGCGGGGGGGGAGACCCAGTACTTC.

The chain uses TRBV5-4 and TRBJ2-6, with unresolved D. The germline CDR1 and CDR2 sequences are SGHNT and YYREEE (reference sequence). V was pared by 0 bases and J by 0 bases, with 13 bases between. The CDR3 consists of 18 residues. CDR3 sequence reads: CASSLGESSLSGANVLTF. CDR3 DNA sequence: TGTGCCAGCAGCTTGGGAGAAAGCTCGCTCTCTGGGGCCAACGTCCTGACTTTC. Full variable domain (rest looked up from reference TRBV5-4 and TRBJ2-6): ETGVTQSPTHLIKTRGQQVTLRCSSQSGHNTVSWYQQALGQGPQFIFQYYREEENGRGNFPPRFSGLQFPNYSSELNVNALELDDSALYLCASSLGESSLSGANVLTFGAGSRLTVL.

The chain couples TRBV6-1 to TRBJ1-5; tentatively, D is TRBD1 (5 bases). V lost 3 bases and J lost 7, with 22 bases in between. The length of the CDR3 is 17 residues. Germline V CDR1 and CDR2: MNHNS, SASEGT. CDR3 sequence: CASSEWGDGSRTQPQHF. The CDR3 nucleotides read TGTGCCAGCAGTGAGTGGGGGGACGGATCCCGGACCCAGCCCCAGCATTTT.

This chain connects TRBV30 to TRBJ2-7; perhaps TRBD1 as D (5 bases). The germline gives CDR1 GTSNPN, CDR2 SVGIG (reference sequence). V lost 1 base to trimming and J lost 3 bases, with 7 bases between them. The CDR3 consists of 12 residues. As DNA, the CDR3 is TGTGCCTGGAGTGCCCAGGGCTACGAGCAGTACTTC. Translation: CAWSAQGYEQYF.

The chain recombines TRBV11-2 with TRBJ2-7, with 11 bases identical to TRBD2. In germline, CDR1 is SGHAT, CDR2 FQNNGV. Trimming at V came to 1 base and at J to 0 bases, leaving 2 bases not matched to a gene. This CDR3 contains 16 residues. The CDR3, as DNA: TGTGCCAGCAGCTTAGTAGCGGGGGGGTACTCCTACGAGCAGTACTTC. It is translated as CASSLVAGGYSYEQYF.

The chain is built from TRBV11-2 and TRBJ1-1; D possibly corresponds to TRBD1 (6 bases). Looked up from germline, CDR1 is SGHAT and CDR2 is FQNNGV. V lost 1 base, J lost 2 bases, and 11 bases lay in between. The CDR3 is made up of 15 amino acids. DNA for the CDR3: TGTGCCAGCAGCTTAGCAGCAGGGGAAAACACTGAAGCTTTCTTT. Translated, it gives CASSLAAGENTEAFF.

The V gene is TRBV9, the J gene TRBJ1-3; the D is unclear. Between the trimmed V and J ends, which lost 1 base and 0 bases, there was a span of 8 bases. Germline values: CDR1 SGDLS, CDR2 YYNGEE. The CDR3 extends over 15 amino acids. CDR3 sequence (DNA): TGTGCCAGCAGCGTAAATCCGGGCTCTGGAAACACCATATATTTT. Translating gives CASSVNPGSGNTIYF. Full variable domain (missing parts from reference TRBV9 and TRBJ1-3): DSGVTQTPKHLITATGQRVTLRCSPRSGDLSVYWYQQSLDQGLQFLIQYYNGEERAKGNILERFSAQQFPDLHSELNLSSLELGDSALYFCASSVNPGSGNTIYFGEGSWLTVV.

V usage is TRBV5-4 and J usage is TRBJ1-6, with 8 bases that match TRBD1. The germline CDR1 and CDR2 sequences are SGHNT and YYREEE (reference sequence). The V segment lost 0 bases and the J segment 8 bases; nucleotides outside the gene matches: 7. The CDR3 consists of 16 residues. For the CDR3, the DNA is TGTGCCAGCAGCTTGGCAGGGGGCAATTCGTATTCACCCCTCCACTTT. Translation gives CASSLAGGNSYSPLHF.

This chain connects TRBV19 to TRBJ1-3, with D possibly being TRBD1 (6 bases). V was pared by 3 bases and J by 2 bases, with 11 bases between. Germline CDR1 is LNHDA and CDR2 is SQIVND (reference sequence). The CDR3 runs to 15 residues. The chain's CDR3 is CASSIGAGAGNTIYF. CDR3 DNA: TGTGCCAGTAGTATTGGGGCAGGGGCTGGAAACACCATATATTTT.

The rearrangement links TRBV5-6 to TRBJ1-2; possible D gene TRBD1, 5 bases. V lost 0 bases, J lost 3 bases, and 12 bases lay in between. The CDR3 is 15 residues long. Germline values: CDR1 SGHDT, CDR2 YYEEEE. The CDR3 DNA reads TGTGCCAGCAGCTTGGTCAGGACGACAGACTATGGCTACACCTTC. Translating gives CASSLVRTTDYGYTF.

The chain links TRBV5-5 to TRBJ1-3, with D maybe TRBD1 (6 bases). With 5 bases removed from V and 0 bases from J, the gap between germline ends came to 12 bases. The CDR3 has 15 residues. The germline gives CDR1 SGHKS, CDR2 YYEKEE (reference sequence). The CDR3 DNA reads as TGTGCCAGCAGTTCAGGGGAGGGCTCTGGAAACACCATATATTTT. Its translation is CASSSGEGSGNTIYF.

The J gene is TRBJ2-7, the V gene TRBV2, with TRBD1 identical over 8 bases. The germline V gene has CDR1 SNHLY and CDR2 FYNNEI. The V segment lost 6 bases and the J segment 3 bases; nucleotides outside the gene matches: 10. The CDR3 consists of 15 residues. CDR3 protein: CASSEGGQGIYEQYF. The CDR3, as DNA: TGTGCCAGCAGCGAGGGCGGACAGGGAATCTACGAGCAGTACTTC.

This clone was seen just once. The chain combines TRBV20-1 with TRBJ1-1; D gene unclear. Trimming shortened V by 3 bases and J by 1 base, and 6 bases separated the two germline ends. Germline V gives CDR1 DFQATT, CDR2 SNEGSKA (reference sequence). The CDR3 loop spans 12 amino acids. The CDR3 reads CSASRRNTEAFF. In DNA, the CDR3 is TGCAGTGCTAGTCGTCGGAACACTGAAGCTTTCTTT.

This chain joins TRBV19 and TRBJ2-3; 9 positions agree with TRBD2. The V and J ends lost 3 bases and 3 bases, in that order; junction bases with no gene match: 7. The CDR3 has 16 residues. Germline V CDR1 and CDR2: LNHDA, SQIVND (reference sequence). The CDR3 DNA sequence: TGTGCCAGTAGTATTTTCGAAAGCGGGGGGACAGATACGCAGTATTTT. Translation: CASSIFESGGTDTQYF.

The genes are TRBV24-1 and TRBJ2-3; 7 nucleotides align to TRBD2. Germline V lookup: CDR1 KGHDR, CDR2 SFDVKD. Trimming at V came to 2 bases and at J to 2 bases, leaving 3 bases not matched to a gene. This CDR3 contains 15 residues. DNA for the CDR3: TGTGCCACCAGTGATTCGGGGACTACCACAGATACGCAGTATTTT. Amino acid sequence: CATSDSGTTTDTQYF.

The gene calls are TRBV5-6 and TRBJ2-5; possibly TRBD2 for D (6 bases). The CDR3 has 14 residues. V gave up 3 bases and J gave up 2 bases, with 11 bases separating them. The V gene's germline CDR1 is SGHDT and CDR2 YYEEEE. DNA for the CDR3: TGTGCCAGCAGCTCGGGACTTTATCAAGAGACCCAGTACTTC. Protein: CASSSGLYQETQYF.